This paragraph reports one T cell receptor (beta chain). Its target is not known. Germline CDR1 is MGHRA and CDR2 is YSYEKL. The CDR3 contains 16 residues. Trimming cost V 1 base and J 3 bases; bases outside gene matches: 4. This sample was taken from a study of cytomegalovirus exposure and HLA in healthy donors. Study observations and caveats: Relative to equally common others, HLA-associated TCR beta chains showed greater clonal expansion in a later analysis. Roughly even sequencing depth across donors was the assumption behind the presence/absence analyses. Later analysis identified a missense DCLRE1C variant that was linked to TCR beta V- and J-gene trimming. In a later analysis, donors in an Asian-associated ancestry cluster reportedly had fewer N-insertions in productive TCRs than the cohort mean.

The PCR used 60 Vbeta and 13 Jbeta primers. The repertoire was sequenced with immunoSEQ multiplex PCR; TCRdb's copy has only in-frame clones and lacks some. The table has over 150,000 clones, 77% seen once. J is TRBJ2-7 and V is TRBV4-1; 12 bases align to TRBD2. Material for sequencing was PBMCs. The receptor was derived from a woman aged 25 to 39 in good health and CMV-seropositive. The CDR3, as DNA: TGCGCCAGCAGCCAAGTGGTACTAGCGGGAGGCTACGAGCAGTACTTC. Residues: CASSQVVLAGGYEQYF.